This TCR beta chain was identified in a study of regulatory T cells in long-lasting Graves disease. Points from the study as a whole: Persistent disease preferred TRBV28, TRBJ1-2 and TRBJ2-5; new disease, TRBV20-1 and TRBJ2-1. Those with persistent disease had in common more public clonotypes (about 2,500) than new patients (approximately 890). Sampling was limited to peripheral blood rather than thyroid tissue.

CDR3 length: 15 amino acids. CDR1 is LGHDT, CDR2 YNNKEL, per germline (reference sequence). Trimming took 7 bases from V and 3 from J; bases not matched to a gene: 7. In its sample, this clonotype was seen once. Its target is unknown. Time point specified: persistent/refractory GD, antithyroid drugs over 5 years with positive TRAb. Preparation of the TCR library used RNA extracted from PBMCs. Arm-PCR of CDR3 regions and iRepertoire HTBI primers were used to build TCR beta libraries. One entry per CDR3 protein results from TCRdb running MiXCR on the multiplex PCR reads. The repertoire includes around 460,000 distinct CDR3 sequences, approximately 23% of them detected once, and under 15% sits in the top ten.

The sequence came from a female donor with Graves disease. This sample comprised peripheral blood mononuclear cells (PBMCs), obtained when the disease was refractory, from a patient treated with antithyroid drugs. The rearrangement links TRBV3-1 to TRBJ2-1; 9 positions match TRBD1. Here the CDR3 DNA reads TGTGCCAGCACCCCCGGGACAGGGCGCTACAATGAGCAGTTCTTC. Translating it yields CASTPGTGRYNEQFF.